The sequence of this TCR beta chain was determined in a study of shared clonotypes between healthy human individuals. Study findings and constraints: Compared with memory subsets, naive subsets generally had larger estimated richness.

With 6 bases removed from V and 0 bases from J, the gap between germline ends came to 15 bases. Germline CDR1 is LNHDA and CDR2 is SQIVND (reference sequence). This CDR3 contains 16 residues. A few counts support this clone. Its matching antigen is unknown. Using about 220 ng DNA, tens of thousands of T cell genomes, the sorted-subset replicate PCRs were run. Repertoires were generated with immunoSEQ multiplex PCR, while TCRdb's copy carries only in-frame clones and drops some. The repertoire has some 87,000 clones, approximately 75% of them found once; the top ten carry about 50%. Sequenced sample: memory CD8+ T cells sorted from blood. Stated subset: CD45RO+ cells pooled with CCR7-negative TemRA cells. The chain couples TRBV19 to TRBJ1-3; D is ambiguous. The clonotype was recovered from a man younger than 40 in good health. This CDR3 reads CASSPSTVSSGNTIYF. CDR3 DNA: TGTGCCAGTAGCCCCTCCACAGTAAGCTCTGGAAACACCATATATTTT.